The next 24 T cell receptor beta chains were all read from a single sample in a study of T-cell reconstitution after alpha-beta-depleted transplantation in children. This sample's TCRbeta library carried unique molecular identifier barcodes. Via MiXCR, TCRdb re-called the PCR reads, giving one row per CDR3 protein. The sample contains a few hundred thousand distinct CDR3 sequences, around 15% of which appear only once. Sequences were derived from PBMCs, mostly from graft donor cells, sampled 360 days after TCRalphabeta/CD19-depleted stem cell transplant. Receptor source: a boy younger than two who had a stem cell transplant for Wiskott-Aldrich syndrome, so the T cells may come from the graft donor.

This clonotype occurred a few times. This chain connects TRBV6-5 to TRBJ2-7; perhaps TRBD2 as D (6 bases). Between the trimmed V and J ends, which lost 4 bases and 5 bases, there was a span of 12 bases. Germline CDR1 MNHEY, CDR2 SVGAGI. This CDR3 region has 13 residues. The CDR3 DNA reads as TGTGCCAGCAGTTCCGGGGGAAGCAACGAGCAGTACTTC. Residues: CASSSGGSNEQYF.

The rearrangement links TRBV9 to TRBJ2-1, with 11 bases fitting TRBD1. V was pared by 4 bases and J by 7 bases, with 7 bases of the junction left unmatched. The CDR3 is made up of 15 amino acids. CDR1 and CDR2 (germline): SGDLS, YYNGEE. The CDR3 nucleotides read TGTGCCAGCAGCTTCCGGGACAGGGGGAAGAATGAGCAGTTCTTC. It is translated as CASSFRDRGKNEQFF.

This clonotype has just a few counts. The rearrangement joins TRBV10-2 to TRBJ2-1, with TRBD2 matching 15 bases. The V and J ends lost 7 bases and 6 bases, in that order; junction bases with no gene match: 7. The CDR3 spans 16 residues. Germline assignment: CDR1 WSHSY and CDR2 SAAADI. CDR3 loop: CASTGLAGGLSNEQFF. The CDR3 DNA reads TGCGCCAGCACCGGACTAGCGGGGGGGCTGAGCAATGAGCAGTTCTTC.

The genes are TRBV5-1 and TRBJ2-2; the match to TRBD2 covers 14 bases. V was pared by 4 bases and J by 5 bases, with 7 bases of the junction left unmatched. Germline V gene data show CDR1 as SGHRS and CDR2 as YFSETQ. The CDR3 runs to 17 residues. The CDR3: CASSTGLAGVATGELFF. The CDR3 bases are TGCGCCAGCAGCACGGGACTAGCGGGAGTCGCTACCGGGGAGCTGTTTTTT.

The genes are TRBV4-3 and TRBJ2-7; TRBD1 agrees at 9 bases. V was pared by 3 bases and J by 2 bases, with 5 bases of the junction left unmatched. The CDR3 loop spans 15 amino acids. Germline V CDR1 and CDR2: LGHNA, YSLEER. CDR3 DNA sequence: TGCGCCAGCAGCCACCGGACAGGGGACGCCTACGAGCAGTACTTC. Its protein is CASSHRTGDAYEQYF.

This clonotype was recorded a few times. The chain employs TRBV20-1 and TRBJ2-3; tentative D call: TRBD2 (7 bases). Trimming pared 0 bases from V and 9 bases from J, leaving 19 bases between. This CDR3 has 15 residues. Germline CDR1 DFQATT, CDR2 SNEGSKA (reference sequence). The CDR3 region is CSAREGGARQGTQYF. The CDR3 bases are TGCAGTGCTAGAGAGGGGGGGGCTCGTCAGGGGACGCAGTATTTT.

This clonotype has just a few counts. The chain uses TRBV12-3 or TRBV12-4 and TRBJ2-3; D assignment may be TRBD1 or TRBD2 (7 bases each). Deletions cut 7 bases from V and 3 bases from J, with 26 bases between. The CDR3 extends over 18 amino acids. The CDR3 sequence is CASIPPGRGLRRTDTQYF. The DNA of the CDR3 is TGTGCCAGCATCCCACCGGGGAGGGGGCTTCGGAGGACAGATACGCAGTATTTT.

The chain is built from TRBV24-1 and TRBJ2-1; 7 bases fit TRBD2. The germline V gene has CDR1 KGHDR and CDR2 SFDVKD. This CDR3 contains 15 residues. The junction had 7 bases not matched to a gene; V was cut back by 2 bases and J by 7 bases. As DNA, the CDR3 is TGTGCCACCAGTGATTCTCCGGGACTAATTAATGAGCAGTTCTTC. Its protein is CATSDSPGLINEQFF.

This clonotype was picked up a small number of times. V usage is TRBV30 and J usage is TRBJ2-1; 9 nucleotides line up with TRBD2. Germline CDR1 and CDR2: GTSNPN and SVGIG (reference sequence). Trimming removed 0 bases from V and 8 bases from J; junction bases left unmatched: 8. The CDR3 has 15 residues. CDR3 nucleotide sequence: TGTGCCTGGAGTGTCATGGGGATAGCGGGAGATGAGCAGTTCTTC. The encoded protein is CAWSVMGIAGDEQFF.

The sample holds many counts of this clonotype. The chain joins TRBV3-1 to TRBJ2-2, with 7 positions matching TRBD1. V shed 6 bases, J shed 1 base, and the junction held 2 bases outside the gene matches. Germline V gene lookup returns CDR1 LGHDT and CDR2 YNNKEL (reference sequence). This CDR3 has 14 residues. CDR3 loop: CASRRDRNTGELFF. As DNA, the CDR3 is TGTGCCAGCAGGAGGGACAGGAACACCGGGGAGCTGTTTTTT.

The chain is built from TRBV12-3 or TRBV12-4 and TRBJ1-2, with D uncertain. With 4 bases removed from V and 3 bases from J, the gap between germline ends came to 9 bases. The CDR3 spans 13 residues. In nucleotides, the CDR3 is TGTGCCAGCAGTTCCGTGGTTTACTATGGCTACACCTTC. Encoded protein: CASSSVVYYGYTF.

There are many counts of this clonotype. The CDR3 here is CSASSDGTNIQYF. DNA of the CDR3: TGCAGTGCTAGCTCGGATGGGACAAACATTCAGTACTTC. This chain links TRBV20-1 with TRBJ2-4, with D possibly called TRBD1 or TRBD2 (5 bases each). Germline V gene sequence: CDR1 DFQATT, CDR2 SNEGSKA (reference sequence). CDR3 size: 13 residues. V lost 3 bases to trimming and J lost 6 bases, with 12 bases between them.

J is TRBJ2-1 and V is TRBV11-2, with D unclear. The CDR3 sequence is 18 residues long. The germline CDR1 and CDR2 sequences are SGHAT and FQNNGV. V was pared by 7 bases and J by 0 bases, with 22 bases between. The CDR3 spells CASTRTLSTAASYNEQFF. CDR3 in DNA: TGTGCCAGCACCAGGACCCTGTCCACCGCGGCCTCCTACAATGAGCAGTTCTTC. Filled out from reference TRBV11-2 and TRBJ2-1, the complete variable domain reads EAGVAQSPRYKIIEKRQSVAFWCNPISGHATLYWYQQILGQGPKLLIQFQNNGVVDDSQLPKDRFSAERLKGVDSTLKIQPAKLEDSAVYLCASTRTLSTAASYNEQFFGPGTRLTVL.

This clonotype was recorded a few times. V gene TRBV11-2 combines with J gene TRBJ2-3; D remains unclear. Trimming removed 0 bases from V and 4 bases from J, with 11 bases in between. This CDR3 is built from 15 residues. Germline V gene data show CDR1 as SGHAT and CDR2 as FQNNGV. The CDR3 region has the DNA TGTGCCAGCAGCTTAGAAGTAGGGTGGGCAGATACGCAGTATTTT. Its translation is CASSLEVGWADTQYF.

CDR3: CASPGGNYGYTF. The CDR3 DNA follows: TGTGCCAGCCCAGGGGGGAACTATGGCTACACCTTC. J is TRBJ1-2 and V is TRBV7-9; 7 nucleotides align to TRBD1. This CDR3 spans 12 amino acids. Germline V gives CDR1 SEHNR, CDR2 FQNEAQ (reference sequence). V lost 8 bases, J lost 2 bases, and 2 bases stayed unmatched.

This clonotype was detected only a few times. The V and J genes are TRBV7-9 and TRBJ2-7, with D perhaps TRBD1 (6 bases). Germline V CDR1 and CDR2: SEHNR, FQNEAQ (reference sequence). V was shortened by 5 bases and J by 2 bases, with 19 bases between the two germline ends. The CDR3 totals 16 residues. CDR3 nucleotides: TGTGCCAGCAGCCCGGGGCAGGGGCCGGCTCCCTACGAGCAGTACTTC. Translated: CASSPGQGPAPYEQYF. Based on the CDR3 plus reference TRBV7-9 and TRBJ2-7, the full variable domain is DTGVSQNPRHKITKRGQNVTFRCDPISEHNRLYWYRQTLGQGPEFLTYFQNEAQLEKSRLLSDRFSAERPKGSFSTLEIQRTEQGDSAMYLCASSPGQGPAPYEQYFGPGTRLTVT.

This clonotype was seen only a few times. The rearrangement joins TRBV12-3 or TRBV12-4 to TRBJ1-6; D perhaps matches TRBD1 (6 bases). The V end was cut by 5 bases, the J end by 9 bases, with 14 bases between. This CDR3 has 14 amino acids. Here the CDR3 reads CASSPTGGLSPLHF. For the CDR3, the DNA is TGTGCCAGCAGTCCCACGGGGGGGCTTTCACCCCTCCACTTT.

This chain joins TRBV6-5 and TRBJ2-5, with D possibly TRBD2 on 6 matching bases. This CDR3 has 15 residues. Germline V lookup: CDR1 MNHEY, CDR2 SVGAGI. V was pared by 7 bases and J by 6 bases, with 21 bases between. The CDR3: CASTSSGGLTKTQYF. In DNA, the CDR3 is TGTGCCAGCACCTCCTCCGGAGGGCTTACGAAGACCCAGTACTTC.

V is TRBV2 and J is TRBJ2-7; the D gene could be TRBD1 or TRBD2 (5 bases each). Germline V gene lookup returns CDR1 SNHLY and CDR2 FYNNEI. The CDR3 spans 13 residues. V shed 7 bases and J shed 3 bases, with 13 bases lying between them. CDR3 in DNA: TGTGCCAGCATTGCCGGGACGTACTACGAGCAGTACTTC. Translation gives CASIAGTYYEQYF.

V and J are TRBV29-1 and TRBJ2-7; the D gene is possibly TRBD2 (6 bases). This CDR3 is 13 amino acids long. V was pared by 3 bases and J by 2 bases, with 11 bases between. CDR1 and CDR2 from the germline V gene are SQVTM and ANQGSEA. This chain's CDR3 is CSVDLEGTYEQYF. CDR3 in DNA: TGCAGCGTTGATTTGGAGGGGACCTACGAGCAGTACTTC.

The chain employs TRBV28 and TRBJ2-2; 7 bases line up with TRBD2. The CDR3 totals 16 residues. Germline trimming cut 5 bases from V and 1 base from J; bases unmatched to any gene: 7. Germline V CDR1 and CDR2: MDHEN, SYDVKM. The CDR3 DNA reads TGTGCCAGCAGTCCCCACATAGCGGGGAACACCGGGGAGCTGTTTTTT. Amino acids: CASSPHIAGNTGELFF.

This clonotype came up a few times. The rearrangement links TRBV5-1 to TRBJ2-3, with 11 bases identical to TRBD2. Germline-derived CDR1 and CDR2 are SGHRS and YFSETQ. The CDR3 has 16 amino acids. Germline trimming cut 4 bases from V and 2 bases from J; bases unmatched to any gene: 6. Here the CDR3 DNA reads TGCGCCAGCAGCGTGGGACTAGCGGACTACACAGATACGCAGTATTTT. It codes for CASSVGLADYTDTQYF.

This clonotype has just one count. The chain employs TRBV10-3 and TRBJ2-6; perhaps D is TRBD1 or TRBD2 (6 bases each). V shed 10 bases and J shed 3 bases, with 28 bases lying between them. Germline V gives CDR1 ENHRY, CDR2 SYGVKD. CDR3 length: 19 amino acids. The CDR3 sequence: CATTLALGGVSSGANVLTF. Here the CDR3 DNA reads TGTGCCACTACCCTGGCTTTGGGGGGCGTATCGAGTGGGGCCAACGTCCTGACTTTC.

This clonotype was seen more than once but under ten times. V usage is TRBV4-3 and J usage is TRBJ2-1; 12 positions match TRBD2. Unmatched junction bases numbered 7, after V lost 1 base and J lost 9 bases. Germline CDR1 reads LGHNA; CDR2 reads YSLEER. This CDR3 has 16 amino acids. CDR3 sequence: CASSQALAGGPFEQFF. The CDR3 DNA follows: TGCGCCAGCAGCCAAGCGCTAGCGGGAGGGCCTTTTGAGCAGTTCTTC.